The 4 T cell receptor beta chains listed next were all sequenced from one sample in a study of T cell repertoires in cytomegalovirus infection. Their antigens remain unidentified. One entry per CDR3 protein results from TCRdb running MiXCR on the reads. The data contain a few hundred thousand distinct CDR3 sequences, just under 30% of them singletons. The material sequenced was cultured PBMCs, taken from culture after CMV antigen stimulation. These receptor sequences come from a human donor in good health (CMV status not recorded). Some clones in this sample may be carry-over from other donors' samples.

This clonotype occurred many times. The chain carries TRBV7-8 and TRBJ1-5; D is unclear. Germline V gene sequence: CDR1 SGHVS, CDR2 FQNEAQ. The CDR3 totals 16 residues. V lost 0 bases, J lost 3 bases, and 12 bases lay in between. The CDR3 region has the DNA TGTGCCAGCAGCTTAGCGGCCCAGGCCACCAATCAGCCCCAGCATTTT. As protein: CASSLAAQATNQPQHF.

This clonotype was seen a handful of times. The genes are TRBV11-3 and TRBJ1-1; TRBD1 matches at 10 bases. The V gene's germline CDR1 is SGHNT and CDR2 YENEEA. Unmatched junction bases numbered 2, after V lost 4 bases and J lost 6 bases. This CDR3 contains 13 residues. The chain's CDR3 is CASSSGQGAEAFF. The CDR3 nucleotides read TGTGCCAGCAGCTCAGGACAGGGGGCTGAAGCTTTCTTT. Full variable domain (remainder filled in from reference TRBV11-3 and TRBJ1-1): EAGVVQSPRYKIIEKKQPVAFWCNPISGHNTLYWYLQNLGQGPELLIRYENEEAVDDSQLPKDRFSAERLKGVDSTLKIQPAELGDSAVYLCASSSGQGAEAFFGQGTRLTVV.

This clonotype was seen a handful of times. The chain joins TRBV19 to TRBJ1-6, with TRBD1 matching over 8 bases. V gave up 8 bases and J gave up 5 bases; unmatched junction bases: 2. Per germline, CDR1 LNHDA and CDR2 SQIVND (reference sequence). CDR3 length equals 13 residues. The DNA of the CDR3 is TGTGCCAGTTCGACAGGGGATAATTCACCCCTCCACTTT. Translating it yields CASSTGDNSPLHF.

The chain combines TRBV3-1 with TRBJ2-6, with 8 nucleotides matching TRBD2. The V gene's germline CDR1 is LGHDT and CDR2 YNNKEL (reference sequence). The ends lost 1 base at V and 0 bases at J; junction bases unmatched: 11. The CDR3 has 20 amino acids. The DNA of the CDR3 is TGTGCCAGCAGCCAAGTGGTGGAGACTAGCGTTTACTCTGGGGCCAACGTCCTGACTTTC. Translated: CASSQVVETSVYSGANVLTF. The entire variable domain, with the rest obtained from reference TRBV3-1 and TRBJ2-6, is as follows: DTAVSQTPKYLVTQMGNDKSIKCEQNLGHDTMYWYKQDSKKFLKIMFSYNNKELIINETVPNRFSPKSPDKAHLNLHINSLELGDSAVYFCASSQVVETSVYSGANVLTFGAGSRLTVL.